What follows are 24 T cell receptor beta chains derived from one specimen sequenced in a study of OX40 agonist ivuxolimab in advanced cancers. Measured with immunoSEQ multiplex PCR; TCRdb has only the in-frame clones, and not every one. The sample contains 100,000 or so clones, around nine tenths of which appear only once. Sequencing used CD4+ or CD8+ T cells sorted from blood, obtained in a trial of the OX40 agonist ivuxolimab. These receptors were collected from an adult with an advanced solid tumor such as melanoma, head and neck, liver or kidney cancer.

The chain couples TRBV7-9 to TRBJ2-5; 16 nucleotides agree with TRBD2. The J segment lost 3 bases and the V segment lost 3 bases, leaving 10 bases of the junction unmatched. The CDR3 totals 19 residues. Per the germline V gene, CDR1 is SEHNR and CDR2 is FQNEAQ (reference sequence). The CDR3 protein is CASSFFSLGTSGGEETQYF. The CDR3 DNA reads TGTGCCAGCAGCTTTTTCTCCCTGGGGACTAGCGGGGGGGAAGAGACCCAGTACTTC.

The chain links TRBV7-3 to TRBJ2-3; 12 nucleotides agree with TRBD2. There are 17 residues in the CDR3. Germline V gene sequence: CDR1 SGHTA, CDR2 FQGTGA. The V segment lost 5 bases and the J segment 5 bases; nucleotides outside the gene matches: 11. In DNA, the CDR3 is TGTGCCAGCAGCGACATAGCGGGACTAGCGGGTGTAGATACGCAGTATTTT. It yields the protein CASSDIAGLAGVDTQYF.

V usage is TRBV5-4 and J usage is TRBJ1-3, with TRBD1 as a possible D gene (5 bases). V lost 0 bases and J lost 0, with 13 bases in between. The CDR3 extends over 17 amino acids. Germline values: CDR1 SGHNT, CDR2 YYREEE (reference sequence). The chain's CDR3 is CASSLGGRVDSGNTIYF. The CDR3 DNA sequence: TGTGCCAGCAGCTTGGGGGGCAGGGTAGACTCTGGAAACACCATATATTTT.

The rearrangement joins TRBV6-5 to TRBJ1-2, with 9 bases that match TRBD1. Germline V gene lookup returns CDR1 MNHEY and CDR2 SVGAGI. CDR3 length: 16 residues. Trimming removed 4 bases from V and 1 base from J; junction bases left unmatched: 7. CDR3: CASSFHRTGVNYGYTF. The CDR3 DNA reads as TGTGCCAGCAGTTTCCACAGGACAGGGGTTAACTATGGCTACACCTTC.

The gene calls are TRBV7-2 and TRBJ1-5; 8 bases map to TRBD1. V was clipped by 8 bases and J by 9 bases; unmatched bases: 12. This CDR3 is built from 14 residues. Germline assignment: CDR1 SGHTA and CDR2 FQGNSA. The CDR3 loop is CASSGTGGIMPQHF. The CDR3 coding sequence is TGTGCCAGCTCAGGAACAGGGGGGATTATGCCCCAGCATTTT.

A single count supports this clone. The chain combines TRBV9 with TRBJ2-7; TRBD2 might be the D (5 bases). Germline loops: CDR1 SGDLS, CDR2 YYNGEE. The V and J ends lost 0 bases and 2 bases respectively, with 9 bases between them. The CDR3 has 14 amino acids. The CDR3, as DNA: TGTGCCAGCAGCGTAGCGGGGTCTACCTACGAGCAGTACTTC. Translation gives CASSVAGSTYEQYF.

A single count supports this clone. The chain joins TRBV18 to TRBJ2-3; TRBD2 agrees at 10 bases. This CDR3 region has 15 residues. V lost 3 bases and J lost 6; bases outside the gene matches: 6. Germline CDR1 KGHSH, CDR2 LQKENI. The CDR3 loop is CASSPPLAGADTQYF. CDR3 nucleotide sequence: TGTGCCAGCTCACCCCCCCTAGCGGGGGCCGATACGCAGTATTTT.

The chain carries TRBV4-1 and TRBJ1-1; D unresolved. V was trimmed by 2 bases and J by 4 bases, leaving 8 bases between them. This CDR3 has 13 residues. The germline V gene encodes CDR1 MGHRA and CDR2 YSYEKL. CDR3 DNA: TGCGCCAGCAGCCAAAATCCCGTCACTGAAGCTTTCTTT. It translates to CASSQNPVTEAFF.

DNA of the CDR3: TGTGCCAGTAGACCCGACAGGGGACCCTATGGCTACACCTTC. Translated: CASRPDRGPYGYTF. The chain joins TRBV19 to TRBJ1-2, with 8 bases aligning to TRBD1. The germline V gene encodes CDR1 LNHDA and CDR2 SQIVND (reference sequence). V lost 6 bases, J lost 4 bases, and 7 bases stayed unmatched. The CDR3 has 14 residues. Full variable domain (rest looked up from reference TRBV19 and TRBJ1-2): DGGITQSPKYLFRKEGQNVTLSCEQNLNHDAMYWYRQDPGQGLRLIYYSQIVNDFQKGDIAEGYSVSREKKESFPLTVTSAQKNPTAFYLCASRPDRGPYGYTFGSGTRLTVV.

This chain uses TRBV4-3 with TRBJ2-5; maybe TRBD1 (6 bases). Germline V gives CDR1 LGHNA, CDR2 YSLEER. V lost 3 bases to trimming and J lost 6 bases, with 8 bases between them. The length of the CDR3 is 12 residues. The CDR3: CASSHGGKTQYF. The CDR3 coding sequence is TGCGCCAGCAGCCATGGGGGCAAGACCCAGTACTTC.

The chain carries TRBV7-9 and TRBJ1-1, with D perhaps matching TRBD1 (6 bases). The CDR3 is 16 residues long. Germline CDR1 SEHNR, CDR2 FQNEAQ (reference sequence). The ends were cut back, 6 bases at V and 1 base at J, with 18 bases in the middle. CDR3 in DNA: TGTGCCAGCAGGCATTACAGGGATCAACGGAACACTGAAGCTTTCTTT. Translation: CASRHYRDQRNTEAFF.

This clone was observed once. The genes are TRBV21-1 and TRBJ2-7; the table's D call of TRBD1 was not tested on the DNA. TRBV21-1 is listed as a pseudogene. The CDR3 has 14 amino acids. The CDR3 region has the DNA TGTGCCAGCAGCAAAGGACAGGGGGCTGACGAGCAGTACTTC. This encodes CASSKGQGADEQYF.

The chain joins TRBV19 to TRBJ2-2, with 7 bases lining up with TRBD2. Germline V gene lookup returns CDR1 LNHDA and CDR2 SQIVND (reference sequence). The J segment lost 1 base and the V segment lost 4 bases, leaving 0 bases of the junction unmatched. The CDR3 totals 14 residues. CDR3 bases: TGTGCCAGTAGTAGCGGGAGGAACACCGGGGAGCTGTTTTTT. Residues: CASSSGRNTGELFF.

V gene TRBV9 combines with J gene TRBJ2-3, with TRBD2 matching over 9 bases. The length of the CDR3 is 16 residues. Germline CDR1 and CDR2: SGDLS and YYNGEE. The ends lost 3 bases at V and 7 bases at J; junction bases unmatched: 12. CDR3 region: CASSARGSGGVNTQYF. DNA of the CDR3: TGTGCCAGCAGCGCCCGAGGTAGCGGGGGTGTAAATACGCAGTATTTT.

The gene calls are TRBV11-2 and TRBJ2-3; D not certain. From germline, CDR1 is SGHAT and CDR2 FQNNGV. The CDR3 spans 16 residues. V lost 3 bases, J lost 1 base, and 14 bases lay in between. The CDR3 reads CASSFNTGWGTDTQYF. The DNA for the CDR3 is TGTGCCAGCAGCTTCAACACCGGTTGGGGCACAGATACGCAGTATTTT.

The chain uses TRBV4-2 and TRBJ2-1; 7 nucleotides match TRBD1. V trimming: 0 bases; J trimming: 12 bases; junction bases outside the gene matches: 8. Germline values: CDR1 LGHNA, CDR2 YNFKEQ. The CDR3 is 14 amino acids. CDR3 region: CASSQDFQGDGQFF. In nucleotides, the CDR3 is TGTGCCAGCAGCCAAGATTTCCAGGGGGACGGGCAGTTCTTC.

DNA of the CDR3: TGTGCCATCAGGGACACGGACACTGAAGCTTTCTTT. It encodes CAIRDTDTEAFF. J is TRBJ1-1 and V is TRBV10-3; D possibly corresponds to TRBD1 (5 bases). Germline values: CDR1 ENHRY, CDR2 SYGVKD. This CDR3 has 12 residues. Trimming removed 6 bases from V and 3 bases from J, with 8 bases in between.

The rearrangement joins TRBV18 to TRBJ2-3, with 7 bases matching TRBD1. This CDR3 is built from 15 residues. J lost 0 bases, V lost 3 bases, and 3 bases had no gene match. The germline V gene has CDR1 KGHSH and CDR2 LQKENI. CDR3 nucleotide sequence: TGTGCCAGCTCACCCTCGACAGGGAGCACAGATACGCAGTATTTT. Protein product: CASSPSTGSTDTQYF.

The table lists this clone with a few counts. V usage is TRBV19 and J usage is TRBJ2-7, with 9 bases that match TRBD1. The CDR3 spans 14 residues. V lost 5 bases, J lost 5 bases, and 7 bases stayed unmatched. CDR1 is LNHDA, CDR2 SQIVND, per germline (reference sequence). As DNA, the CDR3 is TGTGCCAGTAGTTTTCTGGACAGGGGAGACGAGCAGTACTTC. Translated, it gives CASSFLDRGDEQYF.

This clone has ten or more counts. The chain links TRBV5-4 to TRBJ1-2, with a weak D call TRBD1 (6 bases). CDR1 and CDR2 (germline): SGHNT, YYREEE (reference sequence). The CDR3 length is 15 residues. The ends were cut back, 0 bases at V and 5 bases at J, with 14 bases in the middle. The CDR3 reads CASSLAGLGAYGYTF. CDR3 bases: TGTGCCAGCAGCTTGGCTGGCTTGGGGGCATATGGCTACACCTTC.

The V gene is TRBV11-2, the J gene TRBJ2-2, with a possible D match to TRBD2 (6 bases). CDR1 SGHAT and CDR2 FQNNGV come from the germline V gene. The V end lost 4 bases, the J end lost 3 bases, and 12 bases lay between the germline ends. This CDR3 spans 15 amino acids. The CDR3 region has the DNA TGTGCCAGCAGCTCCATTGAGCGGGACACCGGGGAGCTGTTTTTT. It specifies CASSSIERDTGELFF.

The chain is built from TRBV15 and TRBJ2-3, with unresolved D. The germline V gene has CDR1 LNHNV and CDR2 YYDKDF (reference sequence). V was trimmed by 5 bases and J by 2 bases, leaving 14 bases between them. CDR3 length equals 15 residues. This chain's CDR3 is CATSHLTSYTDTQYF. Written as DNA, the CDR3 is TGTGCCACCAGCCACCTGACCAGTTACACAGATACGCAGTATTTT.

The chain employs TRBV18 and TRBJ2-5; the match to TRBD2 covers 14 bases. V shed 6 bases, J shed 7 bases, and the junction held 10 bases outside the gene matches. Looked up from germline, CDR1 is KGHSH and CDR2 is LQKENI. CDR3 size: 16 residues. CDR3 in amino acids: CASSTGTSGGRGTQYF. In DNA form, the CDR3 reads TGTGCCAGCTCTACCGGGACTAGCGGGGGACGGGGGACCCAGTACTTC.

V is TRBV9 and J is TRBJ2-1; possible D gene TRBD1, 5 bases. Germline CDR1 SGDLS, CDR2 YYNGEE. This CDR3 is built from 12 residues. Between the trimmed V and J ends, which lost 3 bases and 4 bases, there was a span of 5 bases. The CDR3 DNA sequence: TGTGCCAGCAGCGGACAGTACAATGAGCAGTTCTTC. This codes for CASSGQYNEQFF.